Shown below are 27 T cell receptor beta chains from a single sample sequenced in a study of vaccination and CD4 T cells after COVID-19. Indicated treatment: approximately nine-day PBMC culture with coronavirus spike peptide pools or control peptides (ViraFEST assay). For these receptors, no antigen is known. Cultured CD4+ T cell DNA underwent sequencing with the Oncomine TCR Beta short-read assay. TCRdb called the PCR reads again in MiXCR, with one record for every CDR3 protein. The table has roughly 8,500 distinct CDR3 sequences, around 49% seen once. The sequenced sample consisted of CD4+ T cells from blood, cultured in vitro. Receptor source: a human donor who had recovered from COVID-19.

This chain connects TRBV6-1 to TRBJ2-3, with D perhaps TRBD1 or TRBD2 (6 bases each). V lost 5 bases and J lost 2, with 17 bases in between. The CDR3 contains 16 residues. The germline V gene encodes CDR1 MNHNS and CDR2 SASEGT. The CDR3 here is CASSRGGTTYTDTQYF. CDR3 DNA sequence: TGTGCCAGCAGTAGAGGAGGGACAACCTACACAGATACGCAGTATTTT.

The chain recombines TRBV9 with TRBJ1-6; 8 bases are a match to TRBD1. V lost 6 bases, J lost 4 bases, and 6 bases stayed unmatched. There are 15 residues in the CDR3. Germline CDR1 reads SGDLS; CDR2 reads YYNGEE. The CDR3 sequence: CASTTTGEYNSPLHF. CDR3 DNA sequence: TGTGCCAGCACTACGACAGGGGAATATAATTCACCCCTCCACTTT.

Only a few counts were recorded for this clonotype. The chain has TRBV6-1 and TRBJ2-7; 7 bases map to TRBD1. V shed 4 bases, J shed 4 bases, and the junction held 7 bases outside the gene matches. Germline CDR1 MNHNS, CDR2 SASEGT. This CDR3 spans 14 amino acids. CDR3 sequence reads: CASSAQGVEYEQYF. The CDR3 coding sequence is TGTGCCAGCAGTGCTCAGGGGGTTGAGTACGAGCAGTACTTC.

This clonotype has only one observation. The chain employs TRBV7-6 and TRBJ2-1, with TRBD2 matching 10 bases. The V gene end was trimmed by 3 bases and the J gene end by 7 bases; junction bases not matched to a gene: 15. Germline V gives CDR1 SGHVS, CDR2 FNYEAQ. The CDR3 loop spans 18 amino acids. The CDR3 bases are TGTGCCAGCAGCTTGGGGCCACCTCTAGCGGGGGTTATAAATGAGCAGTTCTTC. Protein: CASSLGPPLAGVINEQFF.

This clonotype was counted between two and nine times. The gene calls are TRBV7-9 and TRBJ2-3, with D maybe TRBD1 (5 bases). The CDR3 runs 15 residues. CDR1 and CDR2 (germline): SEHNR, FQNEAQ (reference sequence). V was pared by 4 bases and J by 0 bases, with 11 bases between. CDR3 DNA: TGTGCCAGCAGCTCTGACAGCGCTAGCACAGATACGCAGTATTTT. It encodes CASSSDSASTDTQYF.

This clonotype was detected only a few times. The chain recombines TRBV15 with TRBJ1-2; no reliable D call. The CDR3 extends over 12 amino acids. Germline V gives CDR1 LNHNV, CDR2 YYDKDF (reference sequence). V lost 3 bases, J lost 4 bases, and 6 bases lay in between. The CDR3 spells CATSSASYGYTF. In nucleotides, the CDR3 is TGTGCCACCAGCAGTGCCAGCTATGGCTACACCTTC.

The chain links TRBV20-1 to TRBJ1-2, with D unresolved. Germline-derived CDR1 and CDR2 are DFQATT and SNEGSKA (reference sequence). Trimming cost V 0 bases and J 6 bases, with 8 bases left between them. The CDR3 spans 12 residues. CDR3 nucleotide sequence: TGCAGTGCTAGAGATATGGAAGATGGCTACACCTTC. Amino acid sequence: CSARDMEDGYTF.

J is TRBJ1-1 and V is TRBV29-1; D gene ambiguous. The CDR3 runs to 13 residues. V was pared by 3 bases and J by 0 bases, with 8 bases between. In germline, CDR1 is SQVTM, CDR2 ANQGSEA. The CDR3 nucleotides are TGCAGCGTTGAGGTCAGTGTGAACACTGAAGCTTTCTTT. Amino acid sequence: CSVEVSVNTEAFF.

The V call is TRBV5-4, the J call TRBJ2-3; 11 nucleotides align to TRBD2. CDR3 length: 16 amino acids. Germline V gene data show CDR1 as SGHNT and CDR2 as YYREEE (reference sequence). V gave up 4 bases and J gave up 4 bases; unmatched junction bases: 8. CDR3 region: CASSPQLAGAADTQYF. In DNA form, the CDR3 reads TGTGCCAGCAGCCCTCAACTAGCGGGAGCGGCAGATACGCAGTATTTT.

This clonotype was counted a few times. This rearrangement joins TRBV20-1 to TRBJ1-1; 11 nucleotides agree with TRBD1. Germline lookup yields CDR1 DFQATT and CDR2 SNEGSKA (reference sequence). The CDR3 consists of 15 residues. Trimming at V came to 5 bases and at J to 5 bases, leaving 10 bases not matched to a gene. CDR3 coding DNA: TGCAGTGCTGGGAGGACAGGGGGCATGGGAACTGAAGCTTTCTTT. Its translation is CSAGRTGGMGTEAFF.

A few counts support this clonotype. This chain connects TRBV12-3 or TRBV12-4 to TRBJ2-5; 8 nucleotides line up with TRBD2. There are 19 residues in the CDR3. J lost 1 base, V lost 4 bases, and 17 bases had no gene match. The CDR3 loop reads CASSSLRGRESGGQETQYF. CDR3 bases: TGTGCCAGCAGTTCCTTAAGGGGGAGGGAAAGCGGGGGCCAAGAGACCCAGTACTTC.

The chain uses TRBV6-2 or TRBV6-3 and TRBJ2-1; no firm D call. Trimming removed 7 bases from V and 5 bases from J, with 6 bases in between. In germline, CDR1 is MNHEY, CDR2 SVGEGT. There are 11 residues in the CDR3. In DNA form, the CDR3 reads TGTGCCAGCACCGTCAACAATGAGCAGTTCTTC. As protein: CASTVNNEQFF.

This clonotype was observed a single time. The V call is TRBV4-3, the J call TRBJ1-2; D is uncertain. The V end lost 0 bases, the J end lost 2 bases, and 10 bases lay between the germline ends. The CDR3 loop spans 15 amino acids. Germline V CDR1 and CDR2: LGHNA, YSLEER. The CDR3 DNA is TGCGCCAGCAGCCAAGACCCCGGAGGAAACTATGGCTACACCTTC. This codes for CASSQDPGGNYGYTF.

This clonotype showed up just a few times. The chain links TRBV15 to TRBJ2-3, with TRBD2 matching over 11 bases. This CDR3 comprises 17 residues. Germline assignment: CDR1 LNHNV and CDR2 YYDKDF (reference sequence). V lost 0 bases and J lost 8; bases outside the gene matches: 10. The CDR3 loop is CATSRETPLAGVVTQYF. In DNA, the CDR3 is TGTGCCACCAGCAGAGAAACCCCACTAGCGGGGGTCGTTACGCAGTATTTT.

A few counts support this clonotype. V is TRBV19 and J is TRBJ1-1; D unresolved. V was pared by 2 bases and J by 2 bases, with 9 bases between. The CDR3 totals 14 residues. Germline assignment: CDR1 LNHDA and CDR2 SQIVND (reference sequence). The CDR3 DNA is TGTGCCAGTAGTATACAGGCTGTCAACACTGAAGCTTTCTTT. Its translation: CASSIQAVNTEAFF.

This clonotype was observed a few times. The chain employs TRBV15 and TRBJ2-1; 9 bases align to TRBD1. The CDR3 loop spans 16 amino acids. CDR1 is LNHNV and CDR2 is YYDKDF in the germline V gene (reference sequence). V lost 3 bases and J lost 3; bases outside the gene matches: 6. CDR3 sequence (DNA): TGTGCCACCAGCAGGGACCCGGGACAGGGCTACAATGAGCAGTTCTTC. This codes for CATSRDPGQGYNEQFF.

The chain couples TRBV15 to TRBJ2-5; D uncertain. The CDR3 consists of 13 residues. Germline V lookup: CDR1 LNHNV, CDR2 YYDKDF (reference sequence). Trimming stripped 3 bases from V and 2 bases from J, with 7 bases between. CDR3 DNA: TGTGCCACCAGCAGGCCGGTACAAGAGACCCAGTACTTC. Residues: CATSRPVQETQYF.

A few counts support this clonotype. CDR3 DNA: TGCGCCAGCAGCCAAGGACAGCGTAATTCACCCCTCCACTTT. It specifies CASSQGQRNSPLHF. The chain combines TRBV4-3 with TRBJ1-6; TRBD1 might be the D (5 bases). Germline V CDR1 and CDR2: LGHNA, YSLEER. CDR3 length: 14 residues. V gave up 1 base and J gave up 6 bases, with 7 bases separating them.

The chain carries TRBV5-4 and TRBJ2-2; D not certain. Germline CDR1 is SGHNT and CDR2 is YYREEE (reference sequence). This CDR3 region has 13 residues. V lost 5 bases and J 2 bases, leaving 7 bases between the germline ends. CDR3 sequence reads: CASSGNNTGELFF. In DNA, the CDR3 is TGTGCCAGCAGTGGAAATAACACCGGGGAGCTGTTTTTT.

V and J are TRBV6-5 and TRBJ2-7; 7 bases are shared with TRBD1. Trimming at V came to 3 bases and at J to 0 bases, leaving 5 bases not matched to a gene. The CDR3 length is 15 residues. The germline CDR1 and CDR2 sequences are MNHEY and SVGAGI. The DNA for the CDR3 is TGTGCCAGCAGTTATTCGGGACAGAGCTCCTACGAGCAGTACTTC. As protein: CASSYSGQSSYEQYF.

In its sample, this clonotype was seen once. V and J are TRBV29-1 and TRBJ2-5; tentatively, D is TRBD1 (5 bases). Germline V CDR1 and CDR2: SQVTM, ANQGSEA. The CDR3 has 12 amino acids. Trimming removed 5 bases from V and 3 bases from J, with 10 bases in between. The CDR3 DNA sequence: TGCAGCGTTTGGGGCGCGGAAGAGACCCAGTACTTC. It yields the protein CSVWGAEETQYF.

J is TRBJ1-1 and V is TRBV2; D unresolved. The germline V and J ends were trimmed by 10 bases and 0 bases, with 12 bases remaining between them. The CDR3 is made up of 13 amino acids. CDR1 is SNHLY and CDR2 is FYNNEI in the germline V gene. DNA of the CDR3: TGTGCCACCGTCCGAGCCGTGAACACTGAAGCTTTCTTT. This encodes CATVRAVNTEAFF.

The J gene is TRBJ2-2, the V gene TRBV11-3; 14 bases are shared with TRBD2. CDR3 length equals 18 residues. Germline V gene data show CDR1 as SGHNT and CDR2 as YENEEA. The V and J ends lost 3 bases and 7 bases, in that order; junction bases with no gene match: 10. The CDR3 here is CASSLRLAGGPSGGELFF. As DNA, the CDR3 is TGTGCCAGCAGCTTGCGACTAGCGGGAGGGCCGTCAGGCGGGGAGCTGTTTTTT.

This sequence joins TRBV5-6 and TRBJ2-1; TRBD1 aligns across 12 bases. The CDR3 length is 17 residues. V lost 0 bases to trimming and J lost 8 bases; unmatched junction nucleotides: 9. CDR1 and CDR2 from the germline V gene are SGHDT and YYEEEE. CDR3 DNA: TGTGCCAGCAGCTTGGCGCGTGGGACAGGGGGCTCTCATGAGCAGTTCTTC. Amino acid sequence: CASSLARGTGGSHEQFF.

A few counts support this clonotype. The chain uses TRBV20-1 and TRBJ1-6; the match to TRBD1 covers 8 bases. J lost 9 bases, V lost 4 bases, and 2 bases had no gene match. This CDR3 region has 12 residues. Germline V lookup: CDR1 DFQATT, CDR2 SNEGSKA (reference sequence). The DNA of the CDR3 is TGCAGTGCTAACGACAGGGGTTCACCCCTCCACTTT. Protein sequence: CSANDRGSPLHF.

The V gene is TRBV20-1, the J gene TRBJ2-7, with 13 positions matching TRBD2. The length of the CDR3 is 18 residues. V was pared by 0 bases and J by 7 bases, with 15 bases of the junction left unmatched. Germline values: CDR1 DFQATT, CDR2 SNEGSKA (reference sequence). The CDR3 loop reads CSARDRRTSGGVLWEQYF. CDR3 DNA sequence: TGCAGTGCTAGAGACCGGCGGACTAGCGGGGGAGTGCTGTGGGAGCAGTACTTC.

This chain uses TRBV10-3 with TRBJ1-6, with D possibly TRBD1 on 5 matching bases. The CDR3 contains 16 residues. In germline, CDR1 is ENHRY, CDR2 SYGVKD. V was shortened by 0 bases and J by 5 bases, with 11 bases between the two germline ends. CDR3 amino acids: CAISESDRGNNSPLHF. CDR3 nucleotide sequence: TGTGCCATCAGTGAGTCAGACAGAGGGAATAATTCACCCCTCCACTTT.